The rows below give T cell receptor beta chains drawn from one sample of a study of cytomegalovirus exposure and HLA in healthy donors. Libraries were prepared by immunoSEQ multiplex PCR; TCRdb keeps only in-frame clonotypes and omits some of them. This table holds over 100,000 clones, over 75% found once. Sequenced material: PBMCs. The source is a man aged 55-75 years in good health and CMV-seropositive. CDR3s include the opening cysteine and the closing phenylalanine or tryptophan. A D gene is named only where the DNA matches it firmly. Size is omitted from some rows. Given values are once, few, many or a class for expanded clones.

V gene	D gene	J gene	clone size	CDR3 DNA	CDR3 protein
TRBV7-9	.	TRBJ2-7	.	TGTTCCAGCAGCGCCAGGAATCCCTACGAGCAGTACTTC	CSSSARNPYEQYF
TRBV19	TRBD2	TRBJ2-5	.	TGTGCCAGCCGAGACAGCGGGAAGGGGGAGACCCAGTACTTC	CASRDSGKGETQYF
TRBV6-5	.	TRBJ2-7	.	TGTGCCAGCAGCACAGGGGGGGGCTGGGAGCAGTACTTC	CASSTGGGWEQYF
TRBV30	TRBD1	TRBJ2-5	.	TGTGCCTGGAGTATTGGACAGGGCGAGACCCAGTACTTC	CAWSIGQGETQYF
TRBV5-4	.	TRBJ1-3	.	TGTGCCAGCAGCTTTCCGGGTGGGTCTGGAAACACCATATATTTT	CASSFPGGSGNTIYF
TRBV7-9	.	TRBJ1-5	.	TGTTCCAGCAGTCTTAAGGGGGGGGCCGAGCAGCCCCAGCATTTT	CSSSLKGGAEQPQHF
TRBV30	.	TRBJ1-3	.	TGTGCCTGGAGTGTACGTCGGTACTCTGGAAACACCATATATTTT	CAWSVRRYSGNTIYF
TRBV5-6	.	TRBJ1-2	.	TGTGCCAGCAGCTTGGCGAACGTGAGAGGGGGACGAAGCTACACCTTC	CASSLANVRGGRSYTF
TRBV7-9	TRBD1	TRBJ2-7	.	TGTGCCAGCAGCTTAGGACAGGGGAAAGACGAGCAGTACTTC	CASSLGQGKDEQYF
TRBV10-1	TRBD1	TRBJ1-2	.	TGCGCCAGCAGTTCGCACAGGGGCATCGGCTACACCTTC	CASSSHRGIGYTF
TRBV6-1	.	TRBJ1-2	.	TGTGCCAGCAGTGAGGGCCTACGCTATGGCTACACCTTC	CASSEGLRYGYTF
TRBV9	TRBD1	TRBJ2-5	.	TGTGCCAGCAGCGTATTGGGACAGGGGGCCGAGACCCAGTACTTC	CASSVLGQGAETQYF
TRBV7-2	TRBD2	TRBJ2-1	.	TGTGCCAGCAGCTTTAGCGGGGGGTCCTACAATGAGCAGTTCTTC	CASSFSGGSYNEQFF
TRBV29-1	.	TRBJ2-2	.	TGCAGCGTTGACGCAGGGAACACCGGGGAGCTGTTTTTT	CSVDAGNTGELFF
TRBV19	TRBD2	TRBJ2-1	.	TGTGCCAGTCCGGCCAGGACTAGCGGGGTGGGTGAGCAGTTCTTC	CASPARTSGVGEQFF
TRBV4-3	.	TRBJ2-5	.	TGCGCCAGCAGCCACAGGGCCTTCTATACTGCGCCGACCCAAGAGACCCAGTACTTC	CASSHRAFYTAPTQETQYF
TRBV18	.	TRBJ1-1	.	TGTGCCAGCTCACCCAGGGTCGAAAGCACTGAAGCTTTCTTT	CASSPRVESTEAFF
TRBV7-3	TRBD2	TRBJ2-3	.	TGTGCCAGCAGCTCTCTCTCTAGCGGGGGCCTCACAGATACGCAGTATTTT	CASSSLSSGGLTDTQYF
TRBV5-1	TRBD1	TRBJ1-1	.	TGCGCCAGCAGCTTACAGGGGGGAGTGGCTGAAGCTTTCTTT	CASSLQGGVAEAFF
TRBV18	TRBD1	TRBJ1-1	.	TGTGCCAGCTCACCACAGAATTCACAGGGGGCCAACACTGAAGCTTTCTTT	CASSPQNSQGANTEAFF
TRBV11-3	.	TRBJ1-5	once	TGTGCCAGCAGCTTAGATTTGGGGGGAGGCAATCAGCCCCAGCATTTT	CASSLDLGGGNQPQHF
TRBV7-6	.	TRBJ2-3	.	TGTGCCAGCAGCTTAGCTTTAAGCACAGATACGCAGTATTTT	CASSLALSTDTQYF
TRBV7-9	.	TRBJ1-2	many	TGTGCCAGCAGCCCGGGGGAGGGTGGCTACACCTTC	CASSPGEGGYTF
TRBV5-1	.	TRBJ2-1	.	TGCGCCAGCAGCCCATTACGGGGCAATGAGCAGTTCTTC	CASSPLRGNEQFF
TRBV19	.	TRBJ2-7	.	TGTGCCAGTAGTCGGGGACAAACAGCGCACGAGCAGTACTTC	CASSRGQTAHEQYF
TRBV6-5	.	TRBJ1-5	.	TGTGCCAGCAGTTACTCGGGGCGGGGTTCGAAACAGCCCCAGCATTTT	CASSYSGRGSKQPQHF
TRBV5-1	TRBD1	TRBJ1-1	.	TGCGCCAGCAGCCTCACTACAAGGACAGGATGGTACACTGAAGCTTTCTTT	CASSLTTRTGWYTEAFF
TRBV18	.	TRBJ1-5	.	TGTGCCAGCTCACCTGGGGCACTCCATAGCAATCAGCCCCAGCATTTT	CASSPGALHSNQPQHF
TRBV28	TRBD1	TRBJ2-7	once	TGTGCCAGCAGTATGACAGGGGGCGAGCAGTACTTC	CASSMTGGEQYF
TRBV7-3	TRBD2	TRBJ2-1	.	TGTGCCAGCAGCCCCGCCCGCGGGGGGCCAAATGAGCAGTTCTTC	CASSPARGGPNEQFF
TRBV27	.	TRBJ1-2	.	TGTGCCAGCAGCCACGGGAGTGGCAACTATGGCTACACCTTC	CASSHGSGNYGYTF
TRBV7-2	.	TRBJ2-7	.	TGTGCCAGCAGCTTAGCGACTTACGAGCAGTACTTC	CASSLATYEQYF
TRBV9	.	TRBJ1-4	.	TGTGCCAGCAGCGTAGCTCTGGGGGCAAATGAAAAACTGTTTTTT	CASSVALGANEKLFF
TRBV11-3	TRBD1	TRBJ2-2	.	TGTGCCAGCAGCTTAGCCGCAGGGGGCAAAAACACCGGGGAGCTGTTTTTT	CASSLAAGGKNTGELFF
TRBV5-1	.	TRBJ2-5	once	TGCGCCAGCAGCTTGGGGGGCGGGGAAGAGACCCAGTACTTC	CASSLGGGEETQYF
TRBV9	.	TRBJ2-6	.	TGTGCCAGCAGCGATGGGCTGTTCGGCTCTGGGGCCAACGTCCTGACTTTC	CASSDGLFGSGANVLTF
TRBV12-5	TRBD2	TRBJ2-5	few	TGTGCTAGTGGTTTCTCTAGCGGGTATCAGGAGACCCAGTACTTC	CASGFSSGYQETQYF
TRBV5-4	TRBD2	TRBJ2-3	.	TGTGCCAGCAGCTTGTCGCTCGCGGGGGTGGTAGATACGCAGTATTTT	CASSLSLAGVVDTQYF
TRBV20-1	.	TRBJ2-5	once	TGCAGTGCTGGCCCGGAGACCCAGTACTTC	CSAGPETQYF
TRBV7-2	.	TRBJ1-5	few	TGTGCCAGCAGCTTAATAGACAATCAGCCCCAGCATTTT	CASSLIDNQPQHF
TRBV19	TRBD1	TRBJ2-1	.	TGTGCCAGTAGTATGTTGGGACAGGGGGAAAATGAGCAGTTCTTC	CASSMLGQGENEQFF
TRBV4-2	.	TRBJ2-1	once	TGTGCCAGCAGCCAAGACCCCGGGGGAGCCCGCAATGAGCAGTTCTTC	CASSQDPGGARNEQFF
TRBV2	.	TRBJ2-7	.	TGTGCCAGCAGTGATGGTGGTTTCCCACTCTCCTACGAGCAGTACTTC	CASSDGGFPLSYEQYF
TRBV7-2	.	TRBJ2-3	.	TGTGCCAGCAGCCTAGGAGGACTCTCAGGCACAGATACGCAGTATTTT	CASSLGGLSGTDTQYF
TRBV5-6	.	TRBJ1-2	once	TGTGCCAGCAGCTTGGTACAGGCCCCTAACTATGGCTACACCTTC	CASSLVQAPNYGYTF
TRBV28	.	TRBJ1-6	once	TGTGCCAGCAGAGTAAGGGGAACGGGTAATTCACCCCTCCACTTT	CASRVRGTGNSPLHF
TRBV6-1	TRBD2	TRBJ2-1	.	TGTGCCAGCAGTAAAGGGCCTAGCGGGGGGGCGTGGAATGAGCAGTTCTTC	CASSKGPSGGAWNEQFF
TRBV4-1	TRBD2	TRBJ2-1	.	TGCGCCAGCAGTCCAGTTACTAGCGGGGGGGCTAGTGAGCAGTTCTTC	CASSPVTSGGASEQFF
TRBV10-3	TRBD1	TRBJ1-1	.	TGTGCCATCAGTGAGCTCAGGGGGCGACTGAACACTGAAGCTTTCTTT	CAISELRGRLNTEAFF
TRBV11-2	.	TRBJ2-2	.	TGTGCCAGCCGCCCGGAGGGGGCGTTGACCGGGGAGCTGTTTTTT	CASRPEGALTGELFF
TRBV4-1	.	TRBJ1-4	.	TGCGCCAGCAGCCAAGGAAGGGAGCCTCAGAGAGAAAAACTGTTTTTT	CASSQGREPQREKLFF
TRBV7-7	.	TRBJ2-1	.	TGTGCCAGCAGCCCGGGGACTTCTAATGAGCAGTTCTTC	CASSPGTSNEQFF
TRBV7-2	.	TRBJ1-2	.	TGTGCCAGCAGCTCTCGGTCGGGGGGCTATGGCTACACCTTC	CASSSRSGGYGYTF
TRBV19	TRBD1	TRBJ2-5	.	TGTGCCAGTAGCGATCTTCCAGGACAGGGAAAGACCCAGTACTTC	CASSDLPGQGKTQYF
TRBV12-5	TRBD2	TRBJ2-3	.	TGTGCTAGTACTAGCGGGGGGGCGGGCACAGATACGCAGTATTTT	CASTSGGAGTDTQYF
TRBV19	TRBD2	TRBJ2-6	.	TGTGCCAGTAGTATAGTCGCGGGGGCTGGGGCCAACGTCCTGACTTTC	CASSIVAGAGANVLTF
TRBV11-3	.	TRBJ2-7	.	TGTGCCAGCAGCTTAGGGCATTTAACCTACGAGCAGTACTTC	CASSLGHLTYEQYF
TRBV4-2	TRBD2	TRBJ2-2	few	TGTGCCAGCAGGGATGATTGGACTAGCGGGGGCACCGGGGAGCTGTTTTTT	CASRDDWTSGGTGELFF
TRBV6-5	.	TRBJ1-4	.	TGTGCCAGTAGGCGGGGAATTGATGAAAAACTGTTTTTT	CASRRGIDEKLFF